Listed below are T cell receptor beta chains from one sample, sequenced in a study of T cell repertoires in cytomegalovirus infection. TCRdb ran MiXCR on the reads and lists one entry per CDR3 protein. The profile shows some 400,000 distinct CDR3 sequences, roughly 31% of them singletons. Sequenced material: PBMCs. These TCRs come from a human donor in good health (CMV status not recorded). Some clones in this sample may be carry-over from other donors' samples. The CDR3 runs from the conserved cysteine through the conserved F or W. A D gene is named only where the DNA matches it firmly. Part of the rows lack a size; the others show once, few, many or a class for expanded clones.

v_call: TRBV6-2/TRBV6-3; clone_size: NA; j_call: TRBJ2-5; d_call: NA; cdr3_length: 15; cdr3_aa: CASSSTHSGQETQYF; cdr3_nt: TGTGCCAGCAGTTCAACCCATAGTGGCCAAGAGACCCAGTACTTC
v_call: TRBV11-1; clone_size: NA; j_call: TRBJ1-6; d_call: NA; cdr3_length: 15; cdr3_aa: CASSLFARGNSPLHF; cdr3_nt: TGTGCCAGCAGCTTATTCGCCAGGGGAAATTCACCCCTCCACTTT
v_call: TRBV6-2/TRBV6-3; clone_size: NA; j_call: TRBJ2-1; d_call: NA; cdr3_length: 15; cdr3_aa: CASRNTGTGYNEQFF; cdr3_nt: TGTGCCAGCAGGAACACGGGTACCGGCTACAATGAGCAGTTCTTC
v_call: TRBV18; clone_size: few; j_call: TRBJ1-1; d_call: NA; cdr3_length: 15; cdr3_aa: CASSPPSGISPEAFF; cdr3_nt: TGTGCCAGCTCACCACCGTCGGGTATTAGTCCTGAAGCTTTCTTT
v_call: TRBV4-2; clone_size: few; j_call: TRBJ1-2; d_call: NA; cdr3_length: 14; cdr3_aa: CASSQRGRNYGYTF; cdr3_nt: TGTGCCAGCAGCCAACGGGGGCGAAACTATGGCTACACCTTC
v_call: TRBV20-1; clone_size: NA; j_call: TRBJ2-7; d_call: NA; cdr3_length: 17; cdr3_aa: CSARPGGGAQGGWEQYF; cdr3_nt: TGCAGTGCTAGACCGGGAGGCGGGGCGCAAGGGGGATGGGAGCAGTACTTC
v_call: TRBV7-4; clone_size: NA; j_call: TRBJ2-1; d_call: NA; cdr3_length: 16; cdr3_aa: CASSLQGVCSYNEQFF; cdr3_nt: TGTGCCAGCAGCTTACAGGGTGTATGCTCCTACAATGAGCAGTTCTTC
v_call: TRBV27; clone_size: few; j_call: TRBJ2-6; d_call: NA; cdr3_length: 16; cdr3_aa: CASTARAPSGANVLTF; cdr3_nt: TGTGCCAGCACCGCACGCGCCCCCTCTGGGGCCAACGTCCTGACTTTC
v_call: TRBV11-2; clone_size: NA; j_call: TRBJ2-7; d_call: TRBD2; cdr3_length: 15; cdr3_aa: CASSRLAGGTYEQYF; cdr3_nt: TGTGCCAGCAGTCGACTAGCGGGGGGAACCTACGAGCAGTACTTC
v_call: TRBV10-3; clone_size: few; j_call: TRBJ2-1; d_call: NA; cdr3_length: 16; cdr3_aa: CAISDLQGVRMNEQFF; cdr3_nt: TGTGCCATCAGTGACCTACAGGGAGTAAGAATGAATGAGCAGTTCTTC
v_call: TRBV7-9; clone_size: NA; j_call: TRBJ2-7; d_call: NA; cdr3_length: 15; cdr3_aa: CASSPQTGTPPGQYF; cdr3_nt: TGTGCCAGCAGCCCGCAAACCGGGACACCCCCGGGGCAGTACTTC
v_call: TRBV5-5; clone_size: many; j_call: TRBJ1-3; d_call: NA; cdr3_length: 12; cdr3_aa: CASSSTGNTIYF; cdr3_nt: TGTGCCAGCAGCTCTACTGGAAACACCATATATTTT
v_call: TRBV12-3/TRBV12-4; clone_size: many; j_call: TRBJ2-1; d_call: NA; cdr3_length: 16; cdr3_aa: CASSWQMGGAFSEQFF; cdr3_nt: TGTGCCAGCAGCTGGCAAATGGGGGGGGCCTTTAGTGAGCAGTTCTTC
v_call: TRBV15; clone_size: NA; j_call: TRBJ1-5; d_call: TRBD1; cdr3_length: 16; cdr3_aa: CATSGWTGRGNQPQHF; cdr3_nt: TGTGCCACCAGCGGGTGGACAGGGCGAGGCAATCAGCCCCAGCATTTT
v_call: TRBV27; clone_size: NA; j_call: TRBJ2-7; d_call: TRBD1; cdr3_length: 14; cdr3_aa: CASSPWDRVHEQYF; cdr3_nt: TGTGCCAGCAGTCCGTGGGACAGGGTCCACGAGCAGTACTTC